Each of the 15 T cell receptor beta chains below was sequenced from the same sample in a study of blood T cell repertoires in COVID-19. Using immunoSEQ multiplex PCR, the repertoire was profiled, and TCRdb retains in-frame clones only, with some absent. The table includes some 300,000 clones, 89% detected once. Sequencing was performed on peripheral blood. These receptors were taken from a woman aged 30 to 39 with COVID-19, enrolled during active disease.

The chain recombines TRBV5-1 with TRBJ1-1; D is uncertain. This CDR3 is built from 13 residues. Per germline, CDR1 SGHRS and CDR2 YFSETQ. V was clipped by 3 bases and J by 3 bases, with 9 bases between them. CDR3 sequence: CASSYQEDTEAFF. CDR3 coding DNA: TGCGCCAGCAGCTATCAGGAGGACACTGAAGCTTTCTTT.

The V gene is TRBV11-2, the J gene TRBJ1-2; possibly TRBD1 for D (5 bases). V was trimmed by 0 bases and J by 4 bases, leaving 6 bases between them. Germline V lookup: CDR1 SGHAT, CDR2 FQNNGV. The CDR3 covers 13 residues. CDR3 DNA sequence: TGTGCCAGCAGCTTAGATAGGGGCTATGGCTACACCTTC. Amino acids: CASSLDRGYGYTF.

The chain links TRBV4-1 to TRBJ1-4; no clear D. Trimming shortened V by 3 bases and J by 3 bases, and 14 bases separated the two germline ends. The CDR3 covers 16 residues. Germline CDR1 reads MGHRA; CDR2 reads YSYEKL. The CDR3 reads CASSQGPTAANEKLFF. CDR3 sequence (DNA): TGCGCCAGCAGCCAGGGTCCAACAGCGGCTAATGAAAAACTGTTTTTT.

CDR3 in amino acids: CASSPGSITEQYF. CDR3 DNA: TGTGCCAGCTCACCGGGCAGTATCACCGAGCAGTACTTC. The chain combines TRBV18 with TRBJ2-7; D unclear. Germline CDR1 KGHSH, CDR2 LQKENI. V gave up 3 bases and J gave up 6 bases, with 12 bases separating them. The CDR3 is 13 amino acids.

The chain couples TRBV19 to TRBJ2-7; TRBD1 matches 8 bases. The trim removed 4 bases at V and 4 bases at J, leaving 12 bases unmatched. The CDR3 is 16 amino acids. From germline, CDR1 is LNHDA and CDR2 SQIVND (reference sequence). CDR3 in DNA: TGTGCCAGTAGTAACCGCCCCAGGACAGGGCTATACGAGCAGTACTTC. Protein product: CASSNRPRTGLYEQYF.

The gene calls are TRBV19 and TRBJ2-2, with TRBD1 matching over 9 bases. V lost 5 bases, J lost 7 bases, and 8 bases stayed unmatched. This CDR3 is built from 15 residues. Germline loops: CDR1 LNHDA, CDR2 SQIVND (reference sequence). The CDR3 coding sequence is TGTGCCAGTAGTTTAACCGGGACAGGGATCGGGGAGCTGTTTTTT. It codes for CASSLTGTGIGELFF.

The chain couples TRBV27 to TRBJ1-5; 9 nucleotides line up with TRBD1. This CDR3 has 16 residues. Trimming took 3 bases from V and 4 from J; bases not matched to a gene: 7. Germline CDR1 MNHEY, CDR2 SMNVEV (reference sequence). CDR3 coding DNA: TGTGCCAGCAGTTTCCTTGGACAGGGGCAGAATCAGCCCCAGCATTTT. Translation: CASSFLGQGQNQPQHF.

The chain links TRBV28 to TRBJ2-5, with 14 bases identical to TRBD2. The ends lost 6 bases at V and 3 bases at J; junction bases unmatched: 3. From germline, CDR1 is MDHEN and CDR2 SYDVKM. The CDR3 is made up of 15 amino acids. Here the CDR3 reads CASRGTSGGKETQYF. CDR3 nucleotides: TGTGCCAGCAGGGGGACTAGCGGGGGAAAAGAGACCCAGTACTTC.

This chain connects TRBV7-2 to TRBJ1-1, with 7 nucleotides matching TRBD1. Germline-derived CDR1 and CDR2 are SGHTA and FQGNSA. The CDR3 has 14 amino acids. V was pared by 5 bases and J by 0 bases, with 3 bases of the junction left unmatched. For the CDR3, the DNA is TGTGCCAGCAGCGAACAGGGGATGAACACTGAAGCTTTCTTT. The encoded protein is CASSEQGMNTEAFF.

DNA of the CDR3: TGCAGCGACCTTGGGGGGGCTTGGGGGAATGAGCAGTTCTTC. It translates to CSDLGGAWGNEQFF. The chain joins TRBV29-1 to TRBJ2-1; tentatively, D is TRBD2 (7 bases). V was cut by 7 bases and J by 7 bases, with 20 bases left in between. The CDR3 sequence is 14 residues long. In germline, CDR1 is SQVTM, CDR2 ANQGSEA.

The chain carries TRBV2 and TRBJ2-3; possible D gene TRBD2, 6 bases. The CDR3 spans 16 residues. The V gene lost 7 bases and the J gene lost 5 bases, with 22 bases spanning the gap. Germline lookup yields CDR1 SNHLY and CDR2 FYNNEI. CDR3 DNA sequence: TGTGCCAGCAAGAGGGAGGCCAGACGTTATCGAGATACGCAGTATTTT. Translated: CASKREARRYRDTQYF.

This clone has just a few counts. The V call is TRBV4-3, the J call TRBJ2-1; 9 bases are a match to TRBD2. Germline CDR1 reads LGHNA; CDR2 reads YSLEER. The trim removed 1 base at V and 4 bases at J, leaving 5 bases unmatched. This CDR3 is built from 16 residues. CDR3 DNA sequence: TGCGCCAGCAGCCAAGCTCCTAGCGGGGAATACAATGAGCAGTTCTTC. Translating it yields CASSQAPSGEYNEQFF.

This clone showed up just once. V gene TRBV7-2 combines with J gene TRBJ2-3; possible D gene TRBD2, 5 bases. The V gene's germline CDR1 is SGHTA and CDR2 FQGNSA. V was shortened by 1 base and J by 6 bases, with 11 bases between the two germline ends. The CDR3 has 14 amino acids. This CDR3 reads CASSLEAGPDTQYF. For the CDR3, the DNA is TGTGCCAGCAGCTTAGAGGCGGGTCCCGATACGCAGTATTTT.

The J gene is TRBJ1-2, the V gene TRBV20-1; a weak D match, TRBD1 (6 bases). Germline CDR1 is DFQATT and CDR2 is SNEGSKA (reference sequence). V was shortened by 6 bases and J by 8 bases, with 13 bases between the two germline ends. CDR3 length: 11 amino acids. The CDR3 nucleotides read TGCAGTGCAAAAGAGAGGGGGGGCTACACCTTC. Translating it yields CSAKERGGYTF.

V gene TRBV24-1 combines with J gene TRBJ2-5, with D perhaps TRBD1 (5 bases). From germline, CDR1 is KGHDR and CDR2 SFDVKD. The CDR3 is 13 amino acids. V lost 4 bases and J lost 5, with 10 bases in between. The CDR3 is CATSDPGIETQYF. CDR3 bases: TGTGCCACCAGTGACCCAGGGATCGAGACCCAGTACTTC.